This T cell receptor beta chain was obtained from a study of CD8 T cells in ankylosing spondylitis. Study-wide findings and caveats: Clones linked to disease were reported to show significant enrichment in matched ankylosing spondylitis synovial fluid.

One entry per CDR3 protein, called by TCRdb with MiXCR from the 5' RACE reads. The table lists under 200,000 distinct CDR3 sequences, approximately 9.9% of them singletons, with about 15% in the top ten. There are 16 residues in the CDR3. CDR1 is LGHDT and CDR2 is YNNKEL in the germline V gene (reference sequence). V lost 8 bases, J lost 0 bases, and 19 bases lay in between. In regard to this clonotype: The antigen is unknown.

This TCR was recovered from a female donor with ankylosing spondylitis or in good health (not recorded which). The chain is built from TRBV3-1 and TRBJ1-1, with D possibly TRBD1 on 5 matching bases. The sequencing sample was made of blood, either unsorted or a sorted T cell fraction (not recorded which). CDR3 residues: CASQERPAGMNTEAFF. The CDR3 DNA reads as TGTGCCAGCCAAGAACGCCCTGCAGGGATGAACACTGAAGCTTTCTTT.